Listed here are 28 T cell receptor beta chains from one sample, sequenced in a study of beta chain features in type 1 diabetes. Sequenced material consisted of expressed TCRB transcripts (all of the isolated RNA was reverse transcribed). TCRdb keeps only in-frame clones here, not all; method: immunoSEQ multiplex PCR. The top ten clones hold roughly 7% of a sample with 300,000 to 350,000 clones, 14% of them seen once. Sequenced: central memory CD4+ T cells from blood. These receptors came from a man aged 25-45 years in good health.

This chain links TRBV6-5 with TRBJ2-7; 9 bases are a match to TRBD1. J lost 4 bases, V lost 0 bases, and 7 bases had no gene match. CDR1 is MNHEY, CDR2 SVGAGI, per germline. The CDR3 covers 16 residues. The CDR3: CASSYSSGTGPYEQYF. The DNA of the CDR3 is TGTGCCAGCAGTTACTCGTCCGGGACAGGGCCATACGAGCAGTACTTC.

About this clone itself: The junction differs from germline at one of its ends, possibly a read error. This CDR3 reads CASSWGSHEQYF. CDR3 DNA sequence: TGTGCCAGCAGCTGGGGCTCCCACGAGCAGTACTTC. The chain has TRBV2 and TRBJ2-7; possible D gene TRBD1, 5 bases. This CDR3 has 12 amino acids. Per the germline V gene, CDR1 is SNHLY and CDR2 is FYNNEI.

This clone was observed a handful of times. The J gene is TRBJ2-7, the V gene TRBV4-3; D may be TRBD1 (5 bases). This CDR3 spans 15 amino acids. Germline lookup yields CDR1 LGHNA and CDR2 YSLEER. The V end lost 4 bases, the J end lost 0 bases, and 13 bases lay between the germline ends. The chain's CDR3 is CASSRGPGFSYEQYF. In nucleotides, the CDR3 is TGCGCCAGCAGCCGCGGCCCAGGGTTCTCCTACGAGCAGTACTTC.

The V call is TRBV7-2, the J call TRBJ2-3; 14 bases align to TRBD2. This CDR3 comprises 17 residues. Germline trimming cut 0 bases from V and 1 base from J; bases unmatched to any gene: 0. Germline CDR1 and CDR2: SGHTA and FQGNSA. The CDR3 spells CASSLAGLAGGTDTQYF. CDR3 in DNA: TGTGCCAGCAGCTTAGCGGGACTAGCGGGGGGCACAGATACGCAGTATTTT.

The rearrangement links TRBV25-1 to TRBJ1-3; D gene unclear. CDR1 and CDR2 from the germline V gene are MGHDK and SYGVNS. Trimming took 3 bases from V and 0 from J, leaving 9 bases between them. The CDR3 length is 15 residues. The CDR3: CASSDPTRSGNTIYF. The CDR3 coding sequence is TGTGCCAGCAGTGACCCGACCCGCTCTGGAAACACCATATATTTT.

The V and J genes are TRBV19 and TRBJ1-2; weak D call: TRBD1 (6 bases). Germline assignment: CDR1 LNHDA and CDR2 SQIVND (reference sequence). V shed 4 bases and J shed 4 bases, with 16 bases lying between them. CDR3 size: 15 residues. CDR3 residues: CASSTRGGQLYGYTF. In nucleotides, the CDR3 is TGTGCCAGTAGTACCCGCGGCGGACAGCTCTATGGCTACACCTTC.

This clone was picked up a small number of times. V gene TRBV7-2 combines with J gene TRBJ1-1; 9 positions match TRBD1. The V gene end was trimmed by 5 bases and the J gene end by 6 bases; junction bases not matched to a gene: 7. This CDR3 spans 14 amino acids. The germline V gene encodes CDR1 SGHTA and CDR2 FQGNSA. In DNA, the CDR3 is TGTGCCAGCAGCCCGGGACAGGGACCGGCTGAAGCTTTCTTT. This sequence encodes CASSPGQGPAEAFF.

This clone was recorded a few times. This chain uses TRBV7-9 with TRBJ1-4; no clear D gene. The CDR3 runs 14 residues. The V end was cut by 5 bases, the J end by 5 bases, with 12 bases between. Germline loops: CDR1 SEHNR, CDR2 FQNEAQ (reference sequence). The CDR3 DNA reads as TGTGCCAGCAGCCCTGGACGGATGAATGAAAAACTGTTTTTT. It translates to CASSPGRMNEKLFF.

In this sample, this clone turned up a few times. The genes are TRBV12-5 and TRBJ2-3, with 12 positions matching TRBD2. Germline CDR1 LGHNT, CDR2 FRNRAP. The junction had 7 bases not matched to a gene; V was cut back by 3 bases and J by 0 bases. The CDR3 is made up of 18 amino acids. CDR3 sequence reads: CASGFPGLAGLSTDTQYF. The CDR3, as DNA: TGTGCTAGTGGTTTTCCGGGACTAGCGGGCCTAAGCACAGATACGCAGTATTTT. Full variable domain (rest looked up from reference TRBV12-5 and TRBJ2-3): DARVTQTPRHKVTEMGQEVTMRCQPILGHNTVFWYRQTMMQGLELLAYFRNRAPLDDSGMPKDRFSAEMPDATLATLKIQPSEPRDSAVYFCASGFPGLAGLSTDTQYFGPGTRLTVL.

CDR3 sequence: CASSPPRDEQFF. The CDR3 DNA sequence: TGTGCCAGCAGTCCCCCTCGAGATGAGCAGTTCTTC. The chain is built from TRBV6-1 and TRBJ2-1, with D unresolved. The CDR3 covers 12 residues. V gave up 5 bases and J gave up 8 bases, with 10 bases separating them. CDR1 MNHNS and CDR2 SASEGT come from the germline V gene.

The chain has TRBV2 and TRBJ1-1; D unclear. The ends were cut back, 3 bases at V and 0 bases at J, with 5 bases in the middle. This CDR3 has 13 residues. Germline values: CDR1 SNHLY, CDR2 FYNNEI. The CDR3 loop reads CASSDTVNTEAFF. CDR3 DNA: TGTGCCAGCAGTGATACGGTGAACACTGAAGCTTTCTTT.

This clone was found a few times. This chain links TRBV27 with TRBJ1-2; 9 nucleotides align to TRBD1. The CDR3 consists of 18 residues. The V and J ends lost 5 bases and 1 base, in that order; junction bases with no gene match: 14. CDR1 MNHEY and CDR2 SMNVEV come from the germline V gene (reference sequence). The CDR3 nucleotides read TGTGCCAGCAGTGCTGCCCCGGCAGGGACAGGGTTTAACTATGGCTACACCTTC. It yields the protein CASSAAPAGTGFNYGYTF.

This clone has a handful of counts. This chain connects TRBV5-4 to TRBJ2-3; TRBD2 matches at 16 bases. V dropped 4 bases and J dropped 2; count of bases not matched to a gene: 4. The CDR3 loop spans 17 amino acids. CDR1 and CDR2 from the germline V gene are SGHNT and YYREEE (reference sequence). The DNA for the CDR3 is TGTGCCAGCAGCACGGGACTAGCGGGGGGGACCACAGATACGCAGTATTTT. Its translation: CASSTGLAGGTTDTQYF. Using reference TRBV5-4 and TRBJ2-3 for the parts outside the CDR3, the full variable domain is ETGVTQSPTHLIKTRGQQVTLRCSSQSGHNTVSWYQQALGQGPQFIFQYYREEENGRGNFPPRFSGLQFPNYSSELNVNALELDDSALYLCASSTGLAGGTTDTQYFGPGTRLTVL.

The chain employs TRBV11-2 and TRBJ2-1, with 7 nucleotides matching TRBD2. The germline gives CDR1 SGHAT, CDR2 FQNNGV. V lost 5 bases to trimming and J lost 0 bases; unmatched junction nucleotides: 4. The CDR3 is 15 amino acids. The CDR3: CASSRSGRSYNEQFF. DNA for the CDR3: TGTGCCAGCAGCCGTAGCGGGCGCTCCTACAATGAGCAGTTCTTC.

The V and J genes are TRBV28 and TRBJ1-2; D is possibly TRBD1 (6 bases). Trimming removed 7 bases at V and 7 bases at J, with 16 bases between. The V gene's germline CDR1 is MDHEN and CDR2 SYDVKM. CDR3 length: 13 residues. The CDR3 nucleotides are TGTGCCAGCACCGTCCAGGGGACGCTTGGCTACACCTTC. As protein: CASTVQGTLGYTF.

This clone was detected only a few times. The rearrangement uses TRBV7-3 and TRBJ2-1; unclear D gene. CDR3 length: 13 amino acids. V lost 5 bases, J lost 6 bases, and 11 bases lay in between. Germline V lookup: CDR1 SGHTA, CDR2 FQGTGA. DNA for the CDR3: TGTGCCAGCAGCCCAAACTCTGCCAATGAGCAGTTCTTC. This encodes CASSPNSANEQFF.

The chain couples TRBV7-2 to TRBJ1-2, with a possible D match to TRBD1 (6 bases). This CDR3 has 15 amino acids. Germline V gene lookup returns CDR1 SGHTA and CDR2 FQGNSA. Trimming removed 5 bases at V and 4 bases at J, with 17 bases between. DNA of the CDR3: TGTGCCAGCAGCCCTACGACAGGAGCCTTCTATGGCTACACCTTC. This sequence encodes CASSPTTGAFYGYTF.

The chain links TRBV27 to TRBJ1-3, with a weak D call TRBD1 (6 bases). The CDR3 consists of 13 residues. V lost 7 bases, J lost 4 bases, and 11 bases lay in between. Germline CDR1 and CDR2: MNHEY and SMNVEV (reference sequence). The DNA for the CDR3 is TGTGCCAGCAAAATGACAGGAGGAAACACCATATATTTT. This encodes CASKMTGGNTIYF.

This clone was recorded at least ten times. This rearrangement joins TRBV9 to TRBJ2-1; either TRBD1 or TRBD2 may supply D (5 bases each). This CDR3 is 14 amino acids long. Trimming shortened V by 0 bases and J by 7 bases, and 11 bases separated the two germline ends. The V gene's germline CDR1 is SGDLS and CDR2 YYNGEE. The CDR3 here is CASSVATGRNEQFF. The DNA for the CDR3 is TGTGCCAGCAGCGTAGCTACGGGGCGGAATGAGCAGTTCTTC.

The rearrangement links TRBV4-3 to TRBJ1-5; a weak D match, TRBD1 (6 bases). The length of the CDR3 is 14 residues. CDR1 is LGHNA, CDR2 YSLEER, per germline. V was pared by 5 bases and J by 5 bases, with 13 bases between. Here the CDR3 reads CASSAQGWDQPQHF. The CDR3 DNA reads as TGCGCCAGCAGCGCACAGGGTTGGGATCAGCCCCAGCATTTT.

This clone was observed a few times. V usage is TRBV20-1 and J usage is TRBJ2-5; D not certain. Trimming removed 8 bases from V and 2 bases from J, with 9 bases in between. Germline V gene lookup returns CDR1 DFQATT and CDR2 SNEGSKA (reference sequence). This CDR3 comprises 11 residues. Here the CDR3 DNA reads TGCAGTCCGTACAGTCAAGAGACCCAGTACTTC. This encodes CSPYSQETQYF.

The chain links TRBV11-3 to TRBJ2-1; TRBD2 matches 15 bases. V dropped 5 bases and J dropped 8; count of bases not matched to a gene: 4. Germline V lookup: CDR1 SGHNT, CDR2 YENEEA. This CDR3 spans 15 amino acids. The CDR3 here is CASSPGLAGGYEQFF. The CDR3 region has the DNA TGTGCCAGCAGCCCGGGACTAGCGGGAGGTTATGAGCAGTTCTTC.

In this sample, this clone turned up many times. The J gene is TRBJ2-1, the V gene TRBV7-2, with 8 nucleotides matching TRBD2. Germline CDR1 SGHTA, CDR2 FQGNSA. The CDR3 consists of 15 residues. The J segment lost 0 bases and the V segment lost 7 bases, leaving 5 bases of the junction unmatched. The CDR3 region is CASTSSGSSYNEQFF. The CDR3 DNA follows: TGTGCCAGCACCTCAAGCGGGAGCTCCTACAATGAGCAGTTCTTC. The full variable domain, with the rest looked up from reference TRBV7-2 and TRBJ2-1, is GAGVSQSPSNKVTEKGKDVELRCDPISGHTALYWYRQSLGQGLEFLIYFQGNSAPDKSGLPSDRFSAERTGGSVSTLTIQRTQQEDSAVYLCASTSSGSSYNEQFFGPGTRLTVL.

V is TRBV5-1 and J is TRBJ1-1; 10 bases are a match to TRBD1. The trim removed 4 bases at V and 8 bases at J, leaving 11 bases unmatched. This CDR3 has 15 residues. The germline CDR1 and CDR2 sequences are SGHRS and YFSETQ. CDR3: CASSPTRDRGREAFF. The CDR3 bases are TGCGCCAGCAGCCCGACCCGGGACAGGGGTCGAGAAGCTTTCTTT.

The chain links TRBV7-2 to TRBJ2-3; 8 bases are a match to TRBD2. CDR1 and CDR2 (germline): SGHTA, FQGNSA. With V trimmed by 10 bases and J by 2 bases, 8 bases remained unmatched. This CDR3 has 14 amino acids. The CDR3 is CATRSGRSTDTQYF. The DNA for the CDR3 is TGTGCCACCAGGAGCGGGAGATCCACAGATACGCAGTATTTT.

This clone was found a few times. The rearrangement uses TRBV7-8 and TRBJ1-1, with D perhaps TRBD1 (5 bases). The CDR3 consists of 14 residues. Germline CDR1 reads SGHVS; CDR2 reads FQNEAQ. V lost 1 base to trimming and J lost 8 bases, with 14 bases between them. CDR3 loop: CASSLVVRATEAFF. CDR3 bases: TGTGCCAGCAGCTTAGTTGTCAGGGCAACAGAAGCTTTCTTT.

The DNA of the CDR3 is TGTGCCAGCAGCATTGGACAGGGGGCACTCCGAGATACGCAGTATTTT. This codes for CASSIGQGALRDTQYF. The J gene is TRBJ2-3, the V gene TRBV5-6, with 11 bases fitting TRBD1. The CDR3 has 16 residues. Unmatched junction bases numbered 9, after V lost 4 bases and J lost 5 bases. Germline assignment: CDR1 SGHDT and CDR2 YYEEEE.

This clone came up many times. This chain uses TRBV5-6 with TRBJ1-4, with D possibly TRBD1 on 5 matching bases. The CDR3 spans 13 residues. The germline gives CDR1 SGHDT, CDR2 YYEEEE. V was clipped by 4 bases and J by 8 bases, with 12 bases between them. The CDR3 DNA reads as TGTGCCAGCAGCGTGAGGGGCGAGGAAAAACTGTTTTTT. Protein sequence: CASSVRGEEKLFF.